The source of this T cell receptor (beta chain) is a study of identifying expanded T cells in peripheral blood. General observations from the study: Clone count variance between roughly 2-week samples rose with total template count.

As to this clone: The antigen remains undetermined.

TCRdb keeps only in-frame clones here, not all; method: immunoSEQ multiplex PCR. The data contain around 75,000 clones, about 90% of them singletons. This CDR3 has 15 residues. The ends lost 5 bases at V and 2 bases at J; junction bases unmatched: 5. Germline CDR1 reads SNHLY; CDR2 reads FYNNEI. The gene calls are TRBV2 and TRBJ1-5; TRBD1 aligns across 8 bases. The sample consisted of blood. This TCR derives from a person aged 18-70 years in good health. The CDR3 spells CASSLRGQGNQPQHF. Here the CDR3 DNA reads TGTGCCAGCAGTTTAAGGGGACAGGGCAATCAGCCCCAGCATTTT.